The 4 T cell receptor beta chains presented below share a single source sample, sequenced in a study of shared clonotypes between healthy human individuals. Measured with immunoSEQ multiplex PCR; TCRdb has only the in-frame clones, and not every one. This table holds some 2.1 million clones, around 95% found once. The specimen was naive CD4+ T cells sorted from blood. The sample's subset: CD45RA+ positively selected. These receptor sequences come from a man between 18 and 35 years old in good health.

The chain carries TRBV18 and TRBJ2-1, with D possibly being TRBD2 (6 bases). CDR1 is KGHSH and CDR2 is LQKENI in the germline V gene. CDR3 length equals 14 residues. V was pared by 1 base and J by 10 bases, with 14 bases between. CDR3 nucleotides: TGTGCCAGCTCACCACTAGCGGCGAATGGAGAGCAGTTCTTC. It codes for CASSPLAANGEQFF.

V and J are TRBV29-1 and TRBJ2-3; 13 bases are a match to TRBD2. V shed 7 bases and J 11 bases; nucleotides not matched to a gene: 15. This CDR3 has 15 amino acids. CDR1 is SQVTM, CDR2 ANQGSEA, per germline. The DNA for the CDR3 is TGCAGCGCCACCGCACTAGCGGGAGGGCTGGTTAAGCAGTATTTT. It specifies CSATALAGGLVKQYF.

V and J are TRBV11-2 and TRBJ2-5; D remains ambiguous. CDR3 length: 14 amino acids. Trimming pared 3 bases from V and 1 base from J, leaving 9 bases between. Germline lookup yields CDR1 SGHAT and CDR2 FQNNGV. The CDR3, as DNA: TGTGCCAGCAGCTTTGGCCAGGTCCAAGAGACCCAGTACTTC. Amino acids: CASSFGQVQETQYF.

The genes are TRBV9 and TRBJ2-5; perhaps TRBD2 as D (5 bases). The CDR3 is 14 amino acids. The germline V gene encodes CDR1 SGDLS and CDR2 YYNGEE. V gave up 0 bases and J gave up 5 bases, with 11 bases separating them. The CDR3 reads CASSVGPRVETQYF. CDR3 DNA sequence: TGTGCCAGCAGCGTAGGTCCGCGGGTGGAGACCCAGTACTTC.